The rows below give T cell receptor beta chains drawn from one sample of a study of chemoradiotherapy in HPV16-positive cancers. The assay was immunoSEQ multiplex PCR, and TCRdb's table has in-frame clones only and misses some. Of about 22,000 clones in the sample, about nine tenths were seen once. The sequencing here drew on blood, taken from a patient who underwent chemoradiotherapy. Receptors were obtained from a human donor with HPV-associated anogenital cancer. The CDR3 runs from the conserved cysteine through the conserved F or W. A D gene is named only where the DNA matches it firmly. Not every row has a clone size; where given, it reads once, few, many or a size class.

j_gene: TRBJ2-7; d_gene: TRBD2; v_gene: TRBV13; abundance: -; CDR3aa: CASSYPGLAGGTYEQYF; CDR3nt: TGTGCCAGCAGTTATCCCGGACTAGCGGGAGGGACCTACGAGCAGTACTTC
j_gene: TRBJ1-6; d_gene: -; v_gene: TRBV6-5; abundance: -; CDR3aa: CASSYSGGLLHF; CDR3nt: TGTGCCAGCAGTTACTCCGGGGGCCTCCTCCACTTT
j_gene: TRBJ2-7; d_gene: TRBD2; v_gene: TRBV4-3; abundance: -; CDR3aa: CASSQGLTGFYEQYF; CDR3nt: TGCGCCAGCAGCCAGGGACTAACCGGTTTCTACGAGCAGTACTTC
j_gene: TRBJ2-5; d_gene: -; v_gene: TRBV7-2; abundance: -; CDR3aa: CASSLAGTGETQYF; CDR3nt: TGTGCCAGCAGCTTAGCCGGGACCGGAGAGACCCAGTACTTC
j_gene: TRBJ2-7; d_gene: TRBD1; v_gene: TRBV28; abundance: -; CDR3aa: CASRGTGASYEQYF; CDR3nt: TGTGCCAGCAGGGGGACAGGGGCATCCTACGAGCAGTACTTC
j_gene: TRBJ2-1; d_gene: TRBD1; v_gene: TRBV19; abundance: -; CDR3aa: CASSTRQGSYNEQFF; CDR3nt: TGTGCCAGTAGTACGAGACAGGGCTCCTACAATGAGCAGTTCTTC
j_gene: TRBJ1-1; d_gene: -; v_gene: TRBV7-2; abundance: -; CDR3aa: CASSLGRHGSTEAFF; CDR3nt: TGTGCCAGCAGCTTAGGAAGACATGGGTCCACTGAAGCTTTCTTT
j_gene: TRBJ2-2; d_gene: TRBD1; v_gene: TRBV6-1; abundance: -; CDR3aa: CASSVGTGDTGELFF; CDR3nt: TGTGCCAGCAGTGTCGGGACAGGGGACACCGGGGAGCTGTTTTTT
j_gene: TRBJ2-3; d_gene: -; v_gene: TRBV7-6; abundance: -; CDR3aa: CASSLLAPGDTQYF; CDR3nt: TGTGCCAGCAGCTTATTGGCACCAGGGGATACGCAGTATTTT
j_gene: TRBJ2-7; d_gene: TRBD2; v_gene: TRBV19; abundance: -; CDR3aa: CASSAGTSGSTHF; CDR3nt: TGTGCCAGTAGTGCCGGGACTAGCGGGAGCACCCACTTC
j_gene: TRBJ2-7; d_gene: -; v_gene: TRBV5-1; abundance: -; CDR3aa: CASSLYGNGQYF; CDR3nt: TGCGCCAGCAGCTTGTACGGGAACGGGCAGTACTTC
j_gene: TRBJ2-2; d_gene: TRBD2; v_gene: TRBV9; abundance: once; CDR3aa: CASSVGTGNGRVTGELFF; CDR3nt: TGTGCCAGCAGCGTAGGAACGGGAAACGGGAGGGTTACCGGGGAGCTGTTTTTT
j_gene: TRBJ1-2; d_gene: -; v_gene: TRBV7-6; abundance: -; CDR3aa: CASSLSVSYGYTF; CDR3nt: TGTGCCAGCAGCTTGAGTGTTAGCTATGGCTACACCTTC
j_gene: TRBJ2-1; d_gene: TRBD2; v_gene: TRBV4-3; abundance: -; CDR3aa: CASSPQAGAYNEQFF; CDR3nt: TGCGCCAGCAGCCCGCAGGCGGGGGCCTACAATGAGCAGTTCTTC
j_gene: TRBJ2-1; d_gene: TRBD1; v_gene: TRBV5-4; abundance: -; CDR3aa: CASSLGQGGNEQFF; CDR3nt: TGTGCCAGCAGCTTGGGACAGGGTGGAAATGAGCAGTTCTTC
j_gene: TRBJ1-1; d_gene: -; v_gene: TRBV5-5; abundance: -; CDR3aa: CASRKEFAEAFF; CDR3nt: TGTGCCAGCAGGAAGGAGTTCGCCGAAGCTTTCTTT
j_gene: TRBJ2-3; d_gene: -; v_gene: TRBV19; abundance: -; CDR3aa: CATIRTGTDTQYF; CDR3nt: TGTGCCACCATCAGGACGGGCACAGATACGCAGTATTTT
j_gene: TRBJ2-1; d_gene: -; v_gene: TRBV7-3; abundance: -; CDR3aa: CASSLGGGTYNEQFF; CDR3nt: TGTGCCAGCAGCTTAGGCGGCGGGACTTACAATGAGCAGTTCTTC
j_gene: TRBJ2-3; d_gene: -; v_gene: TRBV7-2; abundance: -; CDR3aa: CASSLGWRDTQYF; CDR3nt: TGTGCCAGCAGCTTAGGCTGGAGAGATACGCAGTATTTT
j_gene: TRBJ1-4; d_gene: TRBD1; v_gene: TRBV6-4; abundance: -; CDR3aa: CASSEPAGGVRAVEKLFF; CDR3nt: TGTGCCAGCAGTGAGCCAGCAGGGGGTGTCAGGGCGGTGGAAAAACTGTTTTTT
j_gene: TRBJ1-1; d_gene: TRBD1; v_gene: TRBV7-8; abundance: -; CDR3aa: CASSLRGQGNTEAFF; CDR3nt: TGTGCCAGCAGCTTAAGGGGACAGGGGAACACTGAAGCTTTCTTT
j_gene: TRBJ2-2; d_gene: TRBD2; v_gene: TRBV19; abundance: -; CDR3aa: CASSSLAGKAGELFF; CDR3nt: TGTGCCAGTAGTTCACTAGCGGGGAAAGCCGGGGAGCTGTTTTTT
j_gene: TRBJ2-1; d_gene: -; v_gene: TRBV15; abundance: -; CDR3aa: CATSRDSGSLYNEQFF; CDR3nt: TGTGCCACCAGCAGAGACTCAGGGTCTTTATACAATGAGCAGTTCTTC
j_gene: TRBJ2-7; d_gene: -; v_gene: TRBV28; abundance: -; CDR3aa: CASSSARSYEQYF; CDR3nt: TGTGCCAGCAGTTCCGCTAGGTCCTACGAGCAGTACTTC
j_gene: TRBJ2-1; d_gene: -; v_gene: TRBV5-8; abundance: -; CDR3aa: CASSLRGYNEQFF; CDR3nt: TGTGCCAGCAGCTTGCGAGGTTACAATGAGCAGTTCTTC
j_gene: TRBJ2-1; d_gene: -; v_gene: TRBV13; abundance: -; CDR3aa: CASSARQEQFF; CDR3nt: TGTGCCAGCAGCGCACGACAAGAGCAGTTCTTC
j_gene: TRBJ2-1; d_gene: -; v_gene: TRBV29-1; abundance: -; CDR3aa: CSVERGRGIYEQFF; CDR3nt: TGCAGCGTTGAACGGGGGCGAGGTATCTATGAGCAGTTCTTC
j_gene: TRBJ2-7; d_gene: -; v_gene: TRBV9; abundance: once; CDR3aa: CASSVGGGRTYEQYF; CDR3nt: TGTGCCAGCAGCGTAGGAGGGGGAAGAACCTACGAGCAGTACTTC
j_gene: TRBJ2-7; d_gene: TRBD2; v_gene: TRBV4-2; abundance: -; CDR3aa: CASSQDPGGPGEQYF; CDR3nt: TGTGCCAGCAGCCAAGATCCGGGAGGGCCGGGGGAGCAGTACTTC
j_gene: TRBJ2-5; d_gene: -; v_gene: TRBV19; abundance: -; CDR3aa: CASSIFGAGQETQYF; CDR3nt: TGTGCCAGTAGTATCTTTGGGGCAGGCCAAGAGACCCAGTACTTC
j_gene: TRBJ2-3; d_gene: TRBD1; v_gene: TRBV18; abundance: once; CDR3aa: CASSGDRGTDTQYF; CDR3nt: TGTGCCAGCTCAGGGGACAGGGGCACAGATACGCAGTATTTT
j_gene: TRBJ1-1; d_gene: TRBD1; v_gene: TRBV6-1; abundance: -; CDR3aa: CASSVQGRTEAFF; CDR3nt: TGTGCCAGCAGTGTACAGGGGCGCACTGAAGCTTTCTTT
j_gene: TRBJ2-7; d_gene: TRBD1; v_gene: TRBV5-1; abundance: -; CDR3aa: CASSPGTGFHEQYF; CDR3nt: TGCGCCAGCAGCCCAGGGACAGGCTTCCACGAGCAGTACTTC
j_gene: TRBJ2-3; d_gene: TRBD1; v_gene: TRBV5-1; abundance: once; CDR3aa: CASSQGTASTDTQYF; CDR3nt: TGCGCCAGCAGCCAAGGGACAGCGAGCACAGATACGCAGTATTTT
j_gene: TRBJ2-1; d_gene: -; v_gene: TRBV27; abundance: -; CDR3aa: CASSLKETNEQFF; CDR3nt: TGTGCCAGCAGTTTAAAGGAGACCAATGAGCAGTTCTTC